This is a list of T cell receptor beta chains from one sample in a study of CD8+CD57+ T cells in acquired aplastic anemia. TCRdb reprocessed the reads with MiXCR, giving one entry per CDR3 protein. Altogether roughly 180,000 distinct CDR3 sequences are present, less than 55% being singletons, with the ten largest covering roughly 3%. Sequencing was performed on sorted CD4+, CD8+, or CD8+CD57+ T cells (not recorded which) from PBMCs. These receptors were collected from a human donor in good health. CDR3s include the opening cysteine and the closing phenylalanine or tryptophan. A D gene is named only where the DNA matches it firmly. Clone size is not always given. Where it is, it says once, few, many or a class for expanded clones.

>TRBV29-1|many|TRBJ2-3|-
TGCAGCGTTGAAGTAGGGGCAGGGGTTGGGTGGGATACGCAGTATTTT
CSVEVGAGVGWDTQYF
>TRBV2|-|TRBJ1-1|TRBD1
TGTGCCAGCAGTCGGGACAGAACATTACTATCGAACACTGAAGCTTCCTTT
CASSRDRTLLSNTEASF
>TRBV29-1|many|TRBJ1-1|TRBD1
TGCAGCGTTGAAGAAGGGACAGGGAGGCACACTGAAGCTTTCTTT
CSVEEGTGRHTEAFF
>TRBV29-1|once|TRBJ1-2|TRBD1
TGCAGCGTGGCCGGGACAGGGACGTATGGCTACACCTTC
CSVAGTGTYGYTF
>TRBV19|-|TRBJ2-5|-
TGTGCCACCTCGACAGTTCAAGAGACCCAGTACTTC
CATSTVQETQYF
>TRBV19|-|TRBJ2-3|TRBD2
TGTGCCAGTAGCAATAGCGGGAGAGATACGCAGTATTTT
CASSNSGRDTQYF
>TRBV20-1|many|TRBJ2-1|TRBD2
TGCAGTGCTAGATCGCCGGGACTAGCGGGAGGGCCGTATGAGCAGTTCTTC
CSARSPGLAGGPYEQFF
>TRBV10-3|-|TRBJ2-3|TRBD1
TGTGCCATCAGTGAGGAACAGGGGCCAGATACGCAGTATTTT
CAISEEQGPDTQYF
>TRBV19|-|TRBJ1-1|TRBD1
TGTGCCAGTACTGGACAGGGACTCACTGAAGCTTTCTTT
CASTGQGLTEAFF
>TRBV20-1|once|TRBJ2-1|TRBD2
TGCAGTGCTAGAGGGGGGGGACCCTACAATGAGCAGTTCTTC
CSARGGGPYNEQFF
>TRBV5-4|-|TRBJ2-2|-
TGTGCCAGCAGCTTTGGGTTAGCTGGCGGGCTGTCTTTT
CASSFGLAGGLSF